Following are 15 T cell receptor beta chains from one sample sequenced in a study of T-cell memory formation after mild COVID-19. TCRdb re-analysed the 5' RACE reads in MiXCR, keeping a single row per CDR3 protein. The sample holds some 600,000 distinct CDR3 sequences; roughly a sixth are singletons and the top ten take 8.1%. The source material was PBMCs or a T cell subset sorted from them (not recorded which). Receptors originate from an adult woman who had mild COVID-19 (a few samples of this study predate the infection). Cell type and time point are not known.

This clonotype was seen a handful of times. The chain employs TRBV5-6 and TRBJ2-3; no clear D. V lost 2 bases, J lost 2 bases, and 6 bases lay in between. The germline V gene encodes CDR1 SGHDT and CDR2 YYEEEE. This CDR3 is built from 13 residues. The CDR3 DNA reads TGTGCCAGCAGCTTTTCCACCACAGATACGCAGTATTTT. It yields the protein CASSFSTTDTQYF. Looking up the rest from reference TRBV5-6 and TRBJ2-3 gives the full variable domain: DAGVTQSPTHLIKTRGQQVTLRCSPKSGHDTVSWYQQALGQGPQFIFQYYEEEERQRGNFPDRFSGHQFPNYSSELNVNALLLGDSALYLCASSFSTTDTQYFGPGTRLTVL.

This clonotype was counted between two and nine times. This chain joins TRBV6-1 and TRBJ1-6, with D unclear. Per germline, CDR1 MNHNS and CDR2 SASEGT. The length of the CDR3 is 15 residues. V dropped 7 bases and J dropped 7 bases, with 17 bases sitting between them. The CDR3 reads CASTASPVANSPLHF. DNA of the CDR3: TGTGCCAGCACCGCCAGCCCCGTGGCGAATTCACCCCTCCACTTT.

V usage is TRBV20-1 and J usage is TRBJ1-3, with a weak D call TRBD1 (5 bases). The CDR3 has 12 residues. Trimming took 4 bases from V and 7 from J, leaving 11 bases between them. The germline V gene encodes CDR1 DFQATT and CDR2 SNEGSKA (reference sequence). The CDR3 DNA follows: TGCAGTGCTACAGGGTTGAGGAACACCATATATTTT. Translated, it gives CSATGLRNTIYF.

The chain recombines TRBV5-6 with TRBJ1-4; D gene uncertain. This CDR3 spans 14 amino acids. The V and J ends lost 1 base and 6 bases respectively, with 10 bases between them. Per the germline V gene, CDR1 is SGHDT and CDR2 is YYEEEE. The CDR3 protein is CASSLSETDEKLFF. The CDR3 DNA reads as TGTGCCAGCAGCTTGTCGGAGACCGATGAAAAACTGTTTTTT.

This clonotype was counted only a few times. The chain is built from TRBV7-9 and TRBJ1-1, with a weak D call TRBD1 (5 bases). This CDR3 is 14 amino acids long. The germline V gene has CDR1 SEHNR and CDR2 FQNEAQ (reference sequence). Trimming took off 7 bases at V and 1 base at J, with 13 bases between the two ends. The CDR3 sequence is CASKIPQGNTEAFF. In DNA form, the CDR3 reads TGTGCCAGCAAAATTCCGCAGGGGAACACTGAAGCTTTCTTT.

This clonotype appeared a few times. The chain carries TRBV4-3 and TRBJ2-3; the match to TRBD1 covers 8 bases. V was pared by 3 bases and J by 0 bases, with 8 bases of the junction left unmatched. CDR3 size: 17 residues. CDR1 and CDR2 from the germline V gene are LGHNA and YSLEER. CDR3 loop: CASSHSQTGDSTDTQYF. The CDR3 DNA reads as TGCGCCAGCAGCCATAGCCAGACAGGGGACAGCACAGATACGCAGTATTTT.

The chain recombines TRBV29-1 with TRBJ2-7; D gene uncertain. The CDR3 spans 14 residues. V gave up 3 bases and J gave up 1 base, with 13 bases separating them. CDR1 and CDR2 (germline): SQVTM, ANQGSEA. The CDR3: CSVDIQSGSYEQYF. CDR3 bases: TGCAGCGTTGACATCCAGTCCGGTTCCTACGAGCAGTACTTC.

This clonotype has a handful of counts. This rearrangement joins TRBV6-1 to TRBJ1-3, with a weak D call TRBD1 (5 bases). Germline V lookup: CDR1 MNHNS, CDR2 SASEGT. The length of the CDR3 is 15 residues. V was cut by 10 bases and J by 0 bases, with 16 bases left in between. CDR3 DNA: TGTGCCACCTCTCAGGGTGGGAACTCTGGAAACACCATATATTTT. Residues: CATSQGGNSGNTIYF.

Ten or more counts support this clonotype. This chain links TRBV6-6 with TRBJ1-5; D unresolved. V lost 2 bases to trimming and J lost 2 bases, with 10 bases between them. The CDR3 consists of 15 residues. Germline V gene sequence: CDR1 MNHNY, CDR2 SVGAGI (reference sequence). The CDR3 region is CASSYDDKGNQPQHF. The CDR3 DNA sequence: TGTGCCAGCAGTTACGACGATAAAGGCAATCAGCCCCAGCATTTT.

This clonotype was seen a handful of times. The CDR3: CANVDRAYEQYF. For the CDR3, the DNA is TGTGCCAACGTGGACAGAGCCTACGAGCAGTACTTC. The chain recombines TRBV2 with TRBJ2-7; a possible D gene is TRBD1 (6 bases). Germline lookup yields CDR1 SNHLY and CDR2 FYNNEI. This CDR3 is built from 12 residues. Trimming shortened V by 10 bases and J by 2 bases, and 12 bases separated the two germline ends.

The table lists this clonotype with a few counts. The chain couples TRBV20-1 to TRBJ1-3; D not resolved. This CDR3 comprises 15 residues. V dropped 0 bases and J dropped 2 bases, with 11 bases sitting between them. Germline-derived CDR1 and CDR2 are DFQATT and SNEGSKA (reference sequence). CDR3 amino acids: CSARDLGQPGNTIYF. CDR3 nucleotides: TGCAGTGCTAGAGATCTAGGGCAACCTGGAAACACCATATATTTT.

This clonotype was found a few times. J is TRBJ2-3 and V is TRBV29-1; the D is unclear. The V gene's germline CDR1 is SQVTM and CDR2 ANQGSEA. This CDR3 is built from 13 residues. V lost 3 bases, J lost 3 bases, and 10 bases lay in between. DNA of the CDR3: TGCAGCGTTGATTTCGGTAAAACAGATACGCAGTATTTT. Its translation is CSVDFGKTDTQYF.

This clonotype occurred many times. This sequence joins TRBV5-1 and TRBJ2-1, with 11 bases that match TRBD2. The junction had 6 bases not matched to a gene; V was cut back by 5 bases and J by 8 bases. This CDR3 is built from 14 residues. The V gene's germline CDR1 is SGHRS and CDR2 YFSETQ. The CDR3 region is CASSLAGGPHEQFF. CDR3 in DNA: TGCGCCAGCAGTTTAGCGGGAGGGCCCCATGAGCAGTTCTTC.

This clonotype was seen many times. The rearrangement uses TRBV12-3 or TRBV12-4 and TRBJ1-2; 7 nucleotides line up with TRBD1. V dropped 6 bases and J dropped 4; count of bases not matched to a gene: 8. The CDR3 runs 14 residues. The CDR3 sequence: CASRATGLGYGYTF. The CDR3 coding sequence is TGTGCCAGCAGGGCGACAGGGCTAGGCTATGGCTACACCTTC.

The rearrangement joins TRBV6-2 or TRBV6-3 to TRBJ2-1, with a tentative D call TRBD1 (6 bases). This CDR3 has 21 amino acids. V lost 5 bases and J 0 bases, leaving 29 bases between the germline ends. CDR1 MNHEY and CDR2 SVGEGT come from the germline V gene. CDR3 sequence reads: CASSHQGTSVYPGGSYNEQFF. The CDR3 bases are TGTGCCAGCAGTCACCAGGGGACCTCAGTCTACCCTGGTGGCTCCTACAATGAGCAGTTCTTC.